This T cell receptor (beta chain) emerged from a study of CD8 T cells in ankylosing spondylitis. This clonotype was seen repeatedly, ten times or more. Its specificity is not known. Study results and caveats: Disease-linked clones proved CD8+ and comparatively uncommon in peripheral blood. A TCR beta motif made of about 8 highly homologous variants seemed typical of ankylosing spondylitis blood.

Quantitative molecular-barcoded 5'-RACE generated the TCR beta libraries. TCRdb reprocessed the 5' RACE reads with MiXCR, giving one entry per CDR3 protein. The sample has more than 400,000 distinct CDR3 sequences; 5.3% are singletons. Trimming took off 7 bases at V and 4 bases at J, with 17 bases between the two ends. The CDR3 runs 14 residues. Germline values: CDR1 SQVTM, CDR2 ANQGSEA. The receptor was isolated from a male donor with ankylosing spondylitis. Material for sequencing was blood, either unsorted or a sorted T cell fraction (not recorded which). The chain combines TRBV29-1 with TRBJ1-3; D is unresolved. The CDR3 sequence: CSAIRTVGGNTIYF. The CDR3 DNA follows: TGCAGCGCTATACGGACCGTAGGGGGAAACACCATATATTTT.